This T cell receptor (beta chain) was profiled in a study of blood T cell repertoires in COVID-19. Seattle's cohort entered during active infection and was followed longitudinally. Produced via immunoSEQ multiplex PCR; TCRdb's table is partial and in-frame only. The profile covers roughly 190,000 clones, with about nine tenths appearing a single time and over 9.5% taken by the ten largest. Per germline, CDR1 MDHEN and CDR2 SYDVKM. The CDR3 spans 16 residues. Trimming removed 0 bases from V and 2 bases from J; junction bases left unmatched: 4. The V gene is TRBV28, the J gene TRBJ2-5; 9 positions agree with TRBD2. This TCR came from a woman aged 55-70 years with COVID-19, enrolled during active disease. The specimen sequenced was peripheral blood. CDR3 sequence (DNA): TGTGCCAGCAGTTTATGGCAGGGACTAGCTCAAGAGACCCAGTACTTC. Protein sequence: CASSLWQGLAQETQYF. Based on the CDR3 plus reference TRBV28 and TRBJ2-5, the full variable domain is DVKVTQSSRYLVKRTGEKVFLECVQDMDHENMFWYRQDPGLGLRLIYFSYDVKMKEKGDIPEGYSVSREKKERFSLILESASTNQTSMYLCASSLWQGLAQETQYFGPGTRLLVL.